This T cell receptor (beta chain) was recovered during a study of blood T cell repertoires in COVID-19. At the level of the study: Donors in the United States, Italy and Spain gave samples during acute or convalescent COVID-19.

In terms of age and location, participants ranged from roughly 18 to 100 years and lived in about 25 US areas. Among Cohort 3 donors, those recovered had two negative PCRs, clearance, or symptom resolution. The protocol was immunoSEQ multiplex PCR, while the TCRdb copy is restricted to in-frame clones and leaves out a portion. The table has 150,000 to 190,000 clones, 84% seen once; the top ten hold about 7.3%. Germline assignment: CDR1 MGHRA and CDR2 YSYEKL. The CDR3 totals 17 residues. V lost 4 bases and J lost 8; bases outside the gene matches: 16. This TCR derives from a man in his fifties or sixties who had recovered from COVID-19. The sequenced sample consisted of PBMCs or T cells enriched from blood (not recorded which). The gene calls are TRBV4-1 and TRBJ2-1, with 8 positions matching TRBD2. CDR3 sequence (DNA): TGCGCCAGCAGCCGAGGGGGACTAGTTCGACTCGGCGATGAGCAGTTCTTC. Protein: CASSRGGLVRLGDEQFF.